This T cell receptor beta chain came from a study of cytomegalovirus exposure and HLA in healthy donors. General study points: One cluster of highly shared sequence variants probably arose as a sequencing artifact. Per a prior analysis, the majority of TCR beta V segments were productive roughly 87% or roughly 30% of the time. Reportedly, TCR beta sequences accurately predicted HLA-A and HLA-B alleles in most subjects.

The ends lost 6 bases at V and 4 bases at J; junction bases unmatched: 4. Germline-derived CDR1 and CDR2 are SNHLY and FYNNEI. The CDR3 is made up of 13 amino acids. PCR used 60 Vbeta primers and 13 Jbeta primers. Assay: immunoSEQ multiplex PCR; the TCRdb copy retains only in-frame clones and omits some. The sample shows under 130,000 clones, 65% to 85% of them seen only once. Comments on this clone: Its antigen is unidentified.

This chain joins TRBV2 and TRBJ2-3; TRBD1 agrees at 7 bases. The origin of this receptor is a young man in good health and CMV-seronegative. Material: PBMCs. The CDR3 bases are TGTGCCAGCAGAGGGACAGCAGCAGATACGCAGTATTTT. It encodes CASRGTAADTQYF.